Below are 10 T cell receptor beta chains sequenced from a single sample in a study of somatic mutations in cytotoxic T cells in rheumatoid arthritis. Measured with immunoSEQ multiplex PCR; TCRdb has only the in-frame clones, and not every one. The sample contains thousands of clones, about 79% of which appear only once. Sequencing was carried out using CD8+ T cells sorted from blood. The receptors stem from an adult with rheumatoid arthritis.

The CDR3 DNA follows: TGCGCCAGCAGCTCGCCGGGACAGGGAGCAGATACGCAGTATTTT. This gives the protein CASSSPGQGADTQYF. The V and J genes are TRBV5-1 and TRBJ2-3, with 9 positions matching TRBD1. Germline trimming cut 3 bases from V and 4 bases from J; bases unmatched to any gene: 6. CDR1 and CDR2 (germline): SGHRS, YFSETQ. The CDR3 is made up of 15 amino acids.

The V gene is TRBV2, the J gene TRBJ2-1, with a tentative D call TRBD1 (5 bases). V was cut by 1 base and J by 7 bases, with 8 bases left in between. This CDR3 comprises 13 residues. Germline assignment: CDR1 SNHLY and CDR2 FYNNEI. CDR3 bases: TGTGCCAGCAGTGAAGAGGGGTGGAATGAGCAGTTCTTC. The encoded protein is CASSEEGWNEQFF.

The chain links TRBV6-6 to TRBJ2-1; D call uncertain. The length of the CDR3 is 11 residues. The germline V gene encodes CDR1 MNHNY and CDR2 SVGAGI (reference sequence). Trimming stripped 2 bases from V and 8 bases from J, with 4 bases between. In nucleotides, the CDR3 is TGTGCCAGCAGTTACGGTGATGAGCAGTTCTTC. Translating gives CASSYGDEQFF.

Only a few counts were recorded for this clone. This rearrangement joins TRBV6-6 to TRBJ2-7, with D perhaps TRBD1 (6 bases). Trimming took off 7 bases at V and 6 bases at J, with 13 bases between the two ends. CDR1 is MNHNY and CDR2 is SVGAGI in the germline V gene (reference sequence). This CDR3 contains 12 residues. The CDR3 reads CASNFGTSEQYF. The CDR3 nucleotides are TGTGCCAGCAATTTCGGGACATCCGAGCAGTACTTC.

This chain joins TRBV7-9 and TRBJ2-3; unclear D gene. This CDR3 comprises 14 residues. Germline assignment: CDR1 SEHNR and CDR2 FQNEAQ (reference sequence). The V end was cut by 5 bases, the J end by 5 bases, with 14 bases between. CDR3 in amino acids: CASSRDTAGDTQYF. The CDR3 DNA sequence: TGTGCCAGCAGCCGCGACACCGCCGGAGATACGCAGTATTTT. Supplemented by reference TRBV7-9 and TRBJ2-3, the full variable domain reads DTGVSQNPRHKITKRGQNVTFRCDPISEHNRLYWYRQTLGQGPEFLTYFQNEAQLEKSRLLSDRFSAERPKGSFSTLEIQRTEQGDSAMYLCASSRDTAGDTQYFGPGTRLTVL.

The rearrangement links TRBV28 to TRBJ2-1; D could derive from TRBD1 or TRBD2 (6 bases each). The CDR3 has 13 residues. Germline V gene data show CDR1 as MDHEN and CDR2 as SYDVKM. Between the trimmed V and J ends, which lost 5 bases and 8 bases, there was a span of 13 bases. CDR3 protein: CASSLTGGYEQFF. CDR3 nucleotide sequence: TGTGCCAGCAGTCTAACCGGGGGCTATGAGCAGTTCTTC.

This clone is large by share. The V and J genes are TRBV4-1 and TRBJ2-5, with a tentative D call TRBD1 (5 bases). The V and J ends lost 4 bases and 4 bases respectively, with 16 bases between them. CDR1 and CDR2 (germline): MGHRA, YSYEKL. This CDR3 is built from 15 residues. The CDR3 DNA is TGCGCCAGCAGCCCCGAGACAGTGATTCGAGAGACCCAGTACTTC. Protein: CASSPETVIRETQYF.

The V call is TRBV5-6, the J call TRBJ2-7; D is possibly TRBD1 (7 bases). Trimming cost V 2 bases and J 9 bases, with 15 bases left between them. The CDR3 sequence is 13 residues long. The germline V gene has CDR1 SGHDT and CDR2 YYEEEE. The CDR3 sequence is CASSLIQGGRQYF. The CDR3 DNA reads as TGTGCCAGCAGCTTAATCCAGGGGGGTAGGCAGTACTTC.

The rearrangement links TRBV4-1 to TRBJ2-3; D is unclear. This CDR3 is built from 14 residues. Germline V gives CDR1 MGHRA, CDR2 YSYEKL. Trimming left V 3 bases short and J 6 bases short, with 13 bases between. DNA for the CDR3: TGCGCCAGCAGCCAGGAAAGAGCCGGGGATACGCAGTATTTT. It specifies CASSQERAGDTQYF.

The chain has TRBV4-3 and TRBJ2-7; D is unresolved. Per the germline V gene, CDR1 is LGHNA and CDR2 is YSLEER. V was cut by 1 base and J by 1 base, with 8 bases left in between. The CDR3 length is 14 residues. The CDR3 region has the DNA TGCGCCAGCAGCCAAGTCAAGGGATCCTACGAGCAGTACTTC. It is translated as CASSQVKGSYEQYF.